A selection of T cell receptor beta chains follows, all from one sample in a study of blood T cell repertoires in COVID-19. Some clones are missing from TCRdb's copy, which holds only in-frame ones; the method was immunoSEQ multiplex PCR. This table holds more than 130,000 clones, under 85% found once. Material for sequencing was peripheral blood. The receptors were sampled from a human donor in a cohort sampled during active COVID-19. CDR3s include the opening cysteine and the closing phenylalanine or tryptophan. Each record gives: clone size, V gene, D gene, J gene, CDR3 protein, CDR3 DNA. A D gene is named only where the DNA matches it firmly. Clone size, where shown, is once, few, many, or a class for clones that have expanded.

clone size: .
V gene: TRBV7-9
D gene: .
J gene: TRBJ2-1
CDR3 protein: CASSLGQYNEQFF
CDR3 DNA: TGTGCCAGCAGCTTAGGACAGTACAATGAGCAGTTCTTC

clone size: .
V gene: TRBV4-1
D gene: TRBD1
J gene: TRBJ1-6
CDR3 protein: CASSKGTARESSNSPLHF
CDR3 DNA: TGCGCCAGCAGTAAAGGGACAGCCAGGGAAAGTTCGAATTCACCCCTCCACTTT

clone size: .
V gene: TRBV24-1
D gene: .
J gene: TRBJ1-1
CDR3 protein: CATSDPRAQGKLNTEAFF
CDR3 DNA: TGTGCCACCAGTGATCCGAGAGCGCAGGGGAAATTGAACACTGAAGCTTTCTTT

clone size: few
V gene: TRBV6-6
D gene: .
J gene: TRBJ1-5
CDR3 protein: CASKTPGNQPQHF
CDR3 DNA: TGTGCCAGCAAAACCCCGGGTAATCAGCCCCAGCATTTT

clone size: once
V gene: TRBV2
D gene: .
J gene: TRBJ2-3
CDR3 protein: CASGLELTDTQYF
CDR3 DNA: TGTGCCAGCGGCCTAGAGTTGACAGATACGCAGTATTTT

clone size: .
V gene: TRBV5-1
D gene: .
J gene: TRBJ1-1
CDR3 protein: CASNEQGSTEAFF
CDR3 DNA: TGCGCCAGCAACGAGCAGGGGAGCACTGAAGCTTTCTTT

clone size: .
V gene: TRBV6-5
D gene: TRBD1
J gene: TRBJ2-4
CDR3 protein: CASSRQGRGNIQYF
CDR3 DNA: TGTGCCAGCAGCCGACAGGGTAGAGGGAACATTCAGTACTTC

clone size: .
V gene: TRBV3-1/TRBV3-2
D gene: .
J gene: TRBJ1-2
CDR3 protein: CASSQVQLGNRGLPNYGYTF
CDR3 DNA: TGTGCCAGCAGCCAAGTTCAGCTGGGGAACCGAGGGCTCCCGAACTATGGCTACACCTTC

clone size: .
V gene: TRBV5-1
D gene: TRBD2
J gene: TRBJ2-2
CDR3 protein: CASSSQRGANTGELFF
CDR3 DNA: TGCGCCAGCAGCTCACAGCGGGGCGCGAACACCGGGGAGCTGTTTTTT

clone size: .
V gene: TRBV7-2
D gene: TRBD1
J gene: TRBJ2-7
CDR3 protein: CASNRGQGTGEQYF
CDR3 DNA: TGTGCCAGCAACCGCGGACAGGGGACGGGCGAGCAGTACTTC

clone size: few
V gene: TRBV10-3
D gene: TRBD1
J gene: TRBJ1-1
CDR3 protein: CAISFGTDMNTEAFF
CDR3 DNA: TGTGCCATCAGTTTCGGGACAGATATGAACACTGAAGCTTTCTTT

clone size: .
V gene: TRBV4-1
D gene: .
J gene: TRBJ1-2
CDR3 protein: CASSQEVAGDYGYTF
CDR3 DNA: TGCGCCAGCAGCCAAGAAGTGGCGGGGGACTATGGCTACACCTTC

clone size: once
V gene: TRBV2
D gene: .
J gene: TRBJ1-3
CDR3 protein: CASNARTRGNSGNTIYF
CDR3 DNA: TGTGCCAGCAATGCCAGGACGAGGGGGAACTCTGGAAACACCATATATTTT

clone size: .
V gene: TRBV5-1
D gene: .
J gene: TRBJ2-7
CDR3 protein: CASSLGQGPYEQYF
CDR3 DNA: TGCGCCAGCAGCTTGGGGCAGGGCCCCTACGAGCAGTACTTC

clone size: .
V gene: TRBV13
D gene: .
J gene: TRBJ2-7
CDR3 protein: CASSLGPTSSYEQYF
CDR3 DNA: TGTGCCAGCAGCTTAGGCCCCACCAGCTCCTACGAGCAGTACTTC

clone size: .
V gene: TRBV5-1
D gene: .
J gene: TRBJ2-7
CDR3 protein: CASSFLGAEQYF
CDR3 DNA: TGCGCCAGCAGCTTCTTAGGAGCCGAGCAGTACTTC

clone size: .
V gene: TRBV19
D gene: TRBD2
J gene: TRBJ2-7
CDR3 protein: CASRAAGGSYEQYF
CDR3 DNA: TGTGCCAGTAGGGCCGCCGGGGGGTCCTACGAGCAGTACTTC

clone size: once
V gene: TRBV15
D gene: TRBD1
J gene: TRBJ2-7
CDR3 protein: CATSRDLQGGEQYF
CDR3 DNA: TGTGCCACCAGCAGAGACTTACAGGGGGGCGAGCAGTACTTC

clone size: .
V gene: TRBV10-3
D gene: .
J gene: TRBJ2-5
CDR3 protein: CAISETGQETQYF
CDR3 DNA: TGTGCCATCAGTGAGACAGGGCAAGAGACCCAGTACTTC

clone size: .
V gene: TRBV27
D gene: .
J gene: TRBJ1-2
CDR3 protein: CASSLSVGDYGYTF
CDR3 DNA: TGTGCCAGCAGTTTATCCGTAGGGGACTATGGCTACACCTTC

clone size: .
V gene: TRBV5-6
D gene: .
J gene: TRBJ2-1
CDR3 protein: CASSLVLGVYNEQFF
CDR3 DNA: TGTGCCAGCAGCTTAGTTCTAGGTGTTTACAATGAGCAGTTCTTC

clone size: .
V gene: TRBV7-9
D gene: TRBD2
J gene: TRBJ2-5
CDR3 protein: CASRKLAGDVETQYF
CDR3 DNA: TGTGCCAGCAGAAAACTAGCGGGGGATGTAGAGACCCAGTACTTC

clone size: .
V gene: TRBV9
D gene: .
J gene: TRBJ1-2
CDR3 protein: CASSVAGRGSLNYGYTF
CDR3 DNA: TGTGCCAGCAGCGTAGCGGGCAGGGGATCCCTTAACTATGGCTACACCTTC

clone size: once
V gene: TRBV5-1
D gene: TRBD1
J gene: TRBJ1-1
CDR3 protein: CASSSAGQPLNTEAFF
CDR3 DNA: TGCGCCAGCAGCTCGGCGGGACAGCCATTGAACACTGAAGCTTTCTTT

clone size: .
V gene: TRBV6-5
D gene: TRBD1
J gene: TRBJ1-4
CDR3 protein: CASSLEGTGSEKLFF
CDR3 DNA: TGTGCCAGCAGCTTAGAAGGGACAGGGAGTGAAAAACTGTTTTTT

clone size: few
V gene: TRBV6-5
D gene: TRBD1
J gene: TRBJ1-6
CDR3 protein: CASTRTGVNSPLHF
CDR3 DNA: TGTGCCAGCACCCGGACAGGGGTGAATTCACCCCTCCACTTT

clone size: .
V gene: TRBV6-2/TRBV6-3
D gene: TRBD1
J gene: TRBJ1-2
CDR3 protein: CASSPDRDYGYTF
CDR3 DNA: TGTGCCAGCAGCCCCGACAGGGATTATGGCTACACCTTC

clone size: .
V gene: TRBV5-1
D gene: TRBD2
J gene: TRBJ2-1
CDR3 protein: CASSYGLAGAKYNEQFF
CDR3 DNA: TGCGCCAGCAGCTACGGACTAGCGGGGGCCAAGTACAATGAGCAGTTCTTC

clone size: .
V gene: TRBV3-1/TRBV3-2
D gene: .
J gene: TRBJ1-5
CDR3 protein: CASSQRGQDNQPQHF
CDR3 DNA: TGTGCCAGCAGCCAAAGGGGCCAGGACAATCAGCCCCAGCATTTT

clone size: .
V gene: TRBV10-3
D gene: .
J gene: TRBJ1-2
CDR3 protein: CASRQANYGYTF
CDR3 DNA: TGTGCAAGTAGACAGGCTAACTATGGCTACACCTTC

clone size: once
V gene: TRBV30
D gene: .
J gene: TRBJ2-1
CDR3 protein: CAWSTSSYNEQFF
CDR3 DNA: TGTGCCTGGAGTACCAGCTCCTACAATGAGCAGTTCTTC

clone size: .
V gene: TRBV3-1/TRBV3-2
D gene: TRBD1
J gene: TRBJ1-4
CDR3 protein: CASSQVQGVGKLFF
CDR3 DNA: TGTGCCAGCAGCCAAGTCCAGGGGGTTGGAAAACTGTTTTTT

clone size: once
V gene: TRBV7-2
D gene: .
J gene: TRBJ1-2
CDR3 protein: CASSLEGRVLNGYTF
CDR3 DNA: TGTGCCAGCAGCTTAGAGGGCAGGGTATTAAATGGCTACACCTTC

clone size: .
V gene: TRBV13
D gene: TRBD1
J gene: TRBJ2-5
CDR3 protein: CASSVGQGEETQYF
CDR3 DNA: TGTGCCAGCAGCGTGGGACAGGGGGAAGAGACCCAGTACTTC

clone size: .
V gene: TRBV4-2
D gene: .
J gene: TRBJ1-2
CDR3 protein: CASSQDLVVYYGYTF
CDR3 DNA: TGTGCCAGCAGCCAAGATCTTGTCGTCTACTATGGCTACACCTTC

clone size: .
V gene: TRBV6-5
D gene: .
J gene: TRBJ2-1
CDR3 protein: CASSSGQGIVNEQFF
CDR3 DNA: TGTGCCAGCAGCTCCGGTCAGGGGATAGTCAATGAGCAGTTCTTC

clone size: .
V gene: TRBV6-6
D gene: .
J gene: TRBJ1-6
CDR3 protein: CASSYSGGVVNSPLHF
CDR3 DNA: TGTGCCAGCAGTTACTCGGGGGGGGTAGTTAATTCACCCCTCCACTTT

clone size: .
V gene: TRBV7-2
D gene: .
J gene: TRBJ1-3
CDR3 protein: CASSFDRPLSGNTIYF
CDR3 DNA: TGTGCCAGCAGCTTCGACAGACCCCTATCCGGAAACACCATATATTTT

clone size: .
V gene: TRBV29-1
D gene: .
J gene: TRBJ2-7
CDR3 protein: CSAPWGHEQYF
CDR3 DNA: TGCAGCGCCCCCTGGGGCCACGAGCAGTACTTC

clone size: .
V gene: TRBV4-1
D gene: TRBD1
J gene: TRBJ1-6
CDR3 protein: CASSQLALGGQTNSPLHF
CDR3 DNA: TGCGCCAGCAGCCAATTGGCCCTCGGGGGACAGACTAATTCACCCCTCCACTTT

clone size: .
V gene: TRBV6-2/TRBV6-3
D gene: .
J gene: TRBJ2-3
CDR3 protein: CASSYMEGTDTQYF
CDR3 DNA: TGTGCCAGCAGTTATATGGAGGGGACAGATACGCAGTATTTT

clone size: .
V gene: TRBV23-1
D gene: .
J gene: TRBJ2-3
CDR3 protein: CASSQGRVCSDTQYF
CDR3 DNA: TGCGCCAGCAGTCAGGGCAGGGTATGCTCAGATACGCAGTATTTT

clone size: .
V gene: TRBV4-3
D gene: .
J gene: TRBJ2-5
CDR3 protein: CASSQVGGLETQYF
CDR3 DNA: TGCGCCAGCAGCCAAGTTGGGGGACTAGAGACCCAGTACTTC

clone size: .
V gene: TRBV6-1
D gene: .
J gene: TRBJ1-2
CDR3 protein: CASSESGLYGYTF
CDR3 DNA: TGTGCCAGCAGTGAAAGTGGCCTCTATGGCTACACCTTC

clone size: .
V gene: TRBV11-1
D gene: TRBD1
J gene: TRBJ2-2
CDR3 protein: CASSSTDRVTGELFF
CDR3 DNA: TGTGCCAGCAGCTCAACCGACAGGGTCACCGGGGAGCTGTTTTTT

clone size: .
V gene: TRBV6-1
D gene: .
J gene: TRBJ1-5
CDR3 protein: CASSGASNQPQHF
CDR3 DNA: TGTGCCAGCAGTGGAGCCTCGAATCAGCCCCAGCATTTT

clone size: .
V gene: TRBV4-3
D gene: TRBD2
J gene: TRBJ2-5
CDR3 protein: CASSPGAAGGLGQETQYF
CDR3 DNA: TGCGCCAGCAGCCCCGGGGCGGCGGGGGGGCTGGGGCAAGAGACCCAGTACTTC

clone size: .
V gene: TRBV4-3
D gene: TRBD2
J gene: TRBJ2-3
CDR3 protein: CASSQEAGAPTDTQYF
CDR3 DNA: TGCGCCAGCAGCCAAGAAGCGGGGGCCCCCACAGATACGCAGTATTTT

clone size: .
V gene: TRBV7-9
D gene: .
J gene: TRBJ1-1
CDR3 protein: CASSFTGSFGAFF
CDR3 DNA: TGTGCCAGCAGCTTTACGGGGAGCTTCGGGGCTTTCTTT

clone size: .
V gene: TRBV9
D gene: .
J gene: TRBJ2-2
CDR3 protein: CASSNTASRNTGELFF
CDR3 DNA: TGTGCCAGCAGCAACACAGCTAGCCGGAACACCGGGGAGCTGTTTTTT

clone size: .
V gene: TRBV6-5
D gene: .
J gene: TRBJ2-1
CDR3 protein: CASSKLADEQFF
CDR3 DNA: TGTGCCAGCAGCAAACTAGCCGATGAGCAGTTCTTC

clone size: .
V gene: TRBV19
D gene: .
J gene: TRBJ1-5
CDR3 protein: CASSMRRVGNQPQHF
CDR3 DNA: TGTGCCAGCAGTATGCGGAGGGTCGGCAATCAGCCCCAGCATTTT

clone size: once
V gene: TRBV11-2
D gene: .
J gene: TRBJ1-2
CDR3 protein: CASSSRGSDGYTF
CDR3 DNA: TGTGCCAGCAGCTCAAGAGGTTCCGATGGCTACACCTTC

clone size: .
V gene: TRBV28
D gene: TRBD1
J gene: TRBJ1-5
CDR3 protein: CASRPGQVIQPQHF
CDR3 DNA: TGTGCCAGCAGGCCGGGACAGGTAATTCAGCCCCAGCATTTT

clone size: .
V gene: TRBV10-2
D gene: TRBD2
J gene: TRBJ2-5
CDR3 protein: CASRDLTGGNQETQYF
CDR3 DNA: TGCGCCAGCAGGGATCTAACGGGGGGGAACCAAGAGACCCAGTACTTC

clone size: .
V gene: TRBV9
D gene: .
J gene: TRBJ1-1
CDR3 protein: CASSPRAGPMNTEAFF
CDR3 DNA: TGTGCCAGCAGCCCCCGTGCAGGGCCTATGAACACTGAAGCTTTCTTT

clone size: .
V gene: TRBV18
D gene: TRBD1
J gene: TRBJ2-5
CDR3 protein: CASSPRTGVMETQYF
CDR3 DNA: TGTGCCAGCTCACCACGGACAGGGGTAATGGAGACCCAGTACTTC